This record covers a single T cell receptor (beta chain). The antigen is unknown. This sample is part of a study of cytomegalovirus exposure and HLA in healthy donors. The study, taken as a whole, reports: Reportedly, HLA-A and HLA-B alleles of most subjects were accurately predicted from TCR beta.

Researchers ran the PCR with 60 Vbeta and 13 Jbeta primers. TCRdb's copy holds only in-frame clones and misses some; the assay was immunoSEQ multiplex PCR. The sample carries over 150,000 clones, less than 85% recorded once. From germline, CDR1 is SGHTA and CDR2 FQGNSA. The CDR3 has 15 residues. V was shortened by 4 bases and J by 7 bases, with 19 bases between the two germline ends. The chain has TRBV7-2 and TRBJ1-1, with a possible D match to TRBD1 (5 bases). Input material: PBMCs. The receptor was isolated from a man in his sixties in good health and CMV-seronegative. As DNA, the CDR3 is TGTGCCAGCAGCTCCGATGTAGGGGTCGTAGGTGAAGCTTTCTTT. It encodes CASSSDVGVVGEAFF.